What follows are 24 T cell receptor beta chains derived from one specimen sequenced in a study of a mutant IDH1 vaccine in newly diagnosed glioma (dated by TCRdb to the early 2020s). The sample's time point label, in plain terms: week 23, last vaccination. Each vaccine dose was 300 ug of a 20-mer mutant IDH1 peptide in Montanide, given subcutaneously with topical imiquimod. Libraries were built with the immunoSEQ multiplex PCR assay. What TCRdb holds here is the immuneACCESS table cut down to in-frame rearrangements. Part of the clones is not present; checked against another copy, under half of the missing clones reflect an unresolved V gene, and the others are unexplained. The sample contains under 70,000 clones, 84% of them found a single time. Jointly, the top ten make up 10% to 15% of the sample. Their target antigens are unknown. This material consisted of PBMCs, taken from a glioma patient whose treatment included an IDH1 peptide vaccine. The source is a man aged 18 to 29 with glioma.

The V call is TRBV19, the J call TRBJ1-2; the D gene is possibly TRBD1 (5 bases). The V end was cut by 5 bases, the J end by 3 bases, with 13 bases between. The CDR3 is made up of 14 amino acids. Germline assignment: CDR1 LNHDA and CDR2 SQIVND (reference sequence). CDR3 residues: CASSVPTVDYGYTF. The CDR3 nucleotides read TGTGCCAGTAGTGTCCCGACAGTCGACTATGGCTACACCTTC.

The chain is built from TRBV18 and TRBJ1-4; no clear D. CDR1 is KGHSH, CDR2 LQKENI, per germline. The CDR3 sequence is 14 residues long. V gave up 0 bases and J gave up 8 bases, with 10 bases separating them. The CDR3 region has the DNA TGTGCCAGCTCACCACCAGGGTATAAGGAAAAACTGTTTTTT. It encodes CASSPPGYKEKLFF.

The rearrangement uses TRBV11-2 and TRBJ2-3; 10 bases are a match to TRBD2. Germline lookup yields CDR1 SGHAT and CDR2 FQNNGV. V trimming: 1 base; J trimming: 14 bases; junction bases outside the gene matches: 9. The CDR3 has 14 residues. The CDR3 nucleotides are TGTGCCAGCAGCTTAGGGCTAGCGGGAGTTGAGGGGTATTTT. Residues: CASSLGLAGVEGYF.

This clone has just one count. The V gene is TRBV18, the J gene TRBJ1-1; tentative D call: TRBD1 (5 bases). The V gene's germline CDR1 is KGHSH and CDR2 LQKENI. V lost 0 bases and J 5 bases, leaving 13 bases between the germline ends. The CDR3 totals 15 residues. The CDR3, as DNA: TGTGCCAGCTCACCACCGGGAGGCGGGGGGACTGAAGCTTTCTTT. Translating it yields CASSPPGGGGTEAFF.

As DNA, the CDR3 is TGTGCCAGCAGCGTAGTCAAGGAGGGGTACTACGCCTACAATGAGCAGTTCTTC. It encodes CASSVVKEGYYAYNEQFF. The chain combines TRBV9 with TRBJ2-1; possible D gene TRBD2, 6 bases. The germline gives CDR1 SGDLS, CDR2 YYNGEE. This CDR3 contains 18 residues. Trimming stripped 0 bases from V and 2 bases from J, with 18 bases between.

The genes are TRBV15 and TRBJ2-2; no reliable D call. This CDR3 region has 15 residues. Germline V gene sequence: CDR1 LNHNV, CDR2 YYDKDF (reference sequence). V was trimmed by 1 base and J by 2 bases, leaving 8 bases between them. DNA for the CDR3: TGTGCCACCAGCAGAGGGAAGCCTAACACCGGGGAGCTGTTTTTT. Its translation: CATSRGKPNTGELFF.

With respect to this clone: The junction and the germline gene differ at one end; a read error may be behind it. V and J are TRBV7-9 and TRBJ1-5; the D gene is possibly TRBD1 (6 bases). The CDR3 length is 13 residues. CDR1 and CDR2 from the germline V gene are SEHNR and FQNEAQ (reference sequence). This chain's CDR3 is CVSARGGGQPQHF. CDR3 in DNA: TGTGTCAGCGCCCGGGGGGGCGGTCAGCCCCAGCATTTT.

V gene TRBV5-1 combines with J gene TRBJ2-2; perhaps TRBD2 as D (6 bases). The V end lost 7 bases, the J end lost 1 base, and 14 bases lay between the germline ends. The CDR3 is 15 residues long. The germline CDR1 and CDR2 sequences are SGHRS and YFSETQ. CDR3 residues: CASSQGLLNTGELFF. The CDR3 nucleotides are TGCGCCAGCTCCCAGGGACTGTTGAACACCGGGGAGCTGTTTTTT.

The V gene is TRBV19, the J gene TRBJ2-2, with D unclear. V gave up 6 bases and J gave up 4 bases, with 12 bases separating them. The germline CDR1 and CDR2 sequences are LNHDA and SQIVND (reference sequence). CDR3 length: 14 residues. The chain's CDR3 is CASRAGSLTGELFF. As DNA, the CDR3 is TGTGCCAGTAGGGCCGGTTCACTCACCGGGGAGCTGTTTTTT.

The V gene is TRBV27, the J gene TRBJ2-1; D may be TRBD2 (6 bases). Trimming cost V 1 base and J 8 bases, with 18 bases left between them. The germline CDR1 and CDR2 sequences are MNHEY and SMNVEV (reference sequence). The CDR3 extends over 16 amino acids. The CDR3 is CASSLLRGFGGDEQFF. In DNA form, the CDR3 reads TGTGCCAGCAGTTTATTGCGGGGATTTGGCGGCGATGAGCAGTTCTTC.

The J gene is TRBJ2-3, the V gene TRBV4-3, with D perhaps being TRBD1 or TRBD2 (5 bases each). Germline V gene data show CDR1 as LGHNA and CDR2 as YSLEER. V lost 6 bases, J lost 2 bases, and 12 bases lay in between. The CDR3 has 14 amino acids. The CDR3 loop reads CASRRDPSTDTQYF. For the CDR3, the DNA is TGCGCCAGCAGGAGGGACCCCTCCACAGATACGCAGTATTTT.

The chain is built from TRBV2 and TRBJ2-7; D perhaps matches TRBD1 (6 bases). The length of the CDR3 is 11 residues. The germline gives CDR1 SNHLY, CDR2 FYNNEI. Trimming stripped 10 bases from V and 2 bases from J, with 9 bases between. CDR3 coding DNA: TGTGCCAACGGACAGCCCTACGAGCAGTACTTC. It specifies CANGQPYEQYF.

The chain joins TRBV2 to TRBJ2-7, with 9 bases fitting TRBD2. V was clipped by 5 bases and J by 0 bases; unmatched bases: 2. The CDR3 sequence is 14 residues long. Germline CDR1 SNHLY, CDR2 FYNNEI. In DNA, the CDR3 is TGTGCCAGCAGTCTTAGCGGGAGCTCCTACGAGCAGTACTTC. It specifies CASSLSGSSYEQYF.

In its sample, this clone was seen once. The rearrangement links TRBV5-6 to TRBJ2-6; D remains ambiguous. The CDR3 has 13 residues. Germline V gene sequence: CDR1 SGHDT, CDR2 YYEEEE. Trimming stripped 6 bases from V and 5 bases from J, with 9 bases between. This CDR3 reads CASTQSRANVLTF. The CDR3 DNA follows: TGTGCCAGCACACAAAGTCGGGCCAACGTCCTGACTTTC.

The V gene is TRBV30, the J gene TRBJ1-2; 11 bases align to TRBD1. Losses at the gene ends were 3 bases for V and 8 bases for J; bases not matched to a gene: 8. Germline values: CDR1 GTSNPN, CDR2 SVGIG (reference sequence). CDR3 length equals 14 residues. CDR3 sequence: CAWRSGQGAAGYTF. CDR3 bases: TGTGCCTGGAGGTCAGGACAGGGGGCAGCCGGCTACACCTTC.

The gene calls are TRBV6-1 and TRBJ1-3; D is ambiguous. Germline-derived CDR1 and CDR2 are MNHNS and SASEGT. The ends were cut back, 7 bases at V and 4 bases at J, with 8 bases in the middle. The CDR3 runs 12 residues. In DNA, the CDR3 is TGTGCCAGCACCTCCTCCGGAAACACCATATATTTT. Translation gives CASTSSGNTIYF.

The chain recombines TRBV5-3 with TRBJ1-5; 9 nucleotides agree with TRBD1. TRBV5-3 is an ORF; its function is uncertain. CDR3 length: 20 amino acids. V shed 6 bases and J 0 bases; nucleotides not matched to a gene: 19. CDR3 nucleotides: TGTGCCAGAACCATCCCCCCAGGCCCGGGACAGGGTACTAGCAATCAGCCCCAGCATTTT. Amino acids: CARTIPPGPGQGTSNQPQHF.

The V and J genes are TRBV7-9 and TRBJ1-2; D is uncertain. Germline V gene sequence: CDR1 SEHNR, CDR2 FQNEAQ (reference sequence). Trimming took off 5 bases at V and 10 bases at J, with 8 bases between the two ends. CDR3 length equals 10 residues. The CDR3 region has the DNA TGTGCCAGCAGCCTTTTGGACTACACCTTC. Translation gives CASSLLDYTF. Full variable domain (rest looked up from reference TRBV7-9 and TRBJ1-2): DTGVSQNPRHKITKRGQNVTFRCDPISEHNRLYWYRQTLGQGPEFLTYFQNEAQLEKSRLLSDRFSAERPKGSFSTLEIQRTEQGDSAMYLCASSLLDYTFGSGTRLTVV.

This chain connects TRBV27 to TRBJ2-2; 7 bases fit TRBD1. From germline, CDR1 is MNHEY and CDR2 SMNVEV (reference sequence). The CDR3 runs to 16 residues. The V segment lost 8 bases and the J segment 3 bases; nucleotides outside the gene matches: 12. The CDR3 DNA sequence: TGTGCCAGCTGTCAGGTTGGGACAGCGTACACCGGGGAGCTGTTTTTT. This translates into CASCQVGTAYTGELFF.

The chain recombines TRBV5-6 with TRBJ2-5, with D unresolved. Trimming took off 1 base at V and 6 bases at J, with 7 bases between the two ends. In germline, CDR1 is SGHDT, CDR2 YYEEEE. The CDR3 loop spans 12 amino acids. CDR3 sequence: CASSLPLKTQYF. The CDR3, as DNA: TGTGCCAGCAGCTTGCCTCTAAAGACCCAGTACTTC.

The CDR3 here is CASSQDRRSHYEQYF. The CDR3 nucleotides read TGTGCCAGCAGCCAAGATCGGAGATCTCACTACGAGCAGTACTTC. The rearrangement joins TRBV4-2 to TRBJ2-7; no firm D call. Trimming removed 0 bases from V and 3 bases from J, with 12 bases in between. CDR1 and CDR2 from the germline V gene are LGHNA and YNFKEQ. CDR3 length equals 15 residues.

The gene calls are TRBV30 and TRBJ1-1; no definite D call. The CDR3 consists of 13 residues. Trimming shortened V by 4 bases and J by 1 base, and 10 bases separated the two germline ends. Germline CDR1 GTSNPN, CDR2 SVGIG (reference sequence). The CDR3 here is CAWKAIENTEAFF. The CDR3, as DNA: TGTGCCTGGAAGGCCATAGAGAACACTGAAGCTTTCTTT.

For the CDR3, the DNA is TGCGCCAGCAGCCTTCGTATCGACTCGAGGACTGAAGCTTTCTTT. Translated: CASSLRIDSRTEAFF. This chain links TRBV4-3 with TRBJ1-1, with D unresolved. V was clipped by 4 bases and J by 5 bases, with 17 bases between them. CDR3 length equals 15 residues. Germline CDR1 LGHNA, CDR2 YSLEER.

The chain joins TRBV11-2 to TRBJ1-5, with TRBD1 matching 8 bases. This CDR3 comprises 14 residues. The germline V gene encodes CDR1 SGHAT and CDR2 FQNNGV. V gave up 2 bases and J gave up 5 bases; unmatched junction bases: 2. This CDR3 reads CASSLQGADQPQHF. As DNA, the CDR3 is TGTGCCAGCAGCTTACAGGGGGCGGATCAGCCCCAGCATTTT.